This T cell receptor beta chain was observed in a study of T cell repertoires in cytomegalovirus infection. Study-level information: CMV epitopes in the study were HLA-C-restricted (recently identified) and HLA-B-restricted (well studied).

For this clonotype: Its antigen is still unknown.

Germline CDR1 MNHEY, CDR2 SVGEGT. V dropped 10 bases and J dropped 1 base, with 20 bases sitting between them. The CDR3 runs to 17 residues. TCRdb redid the calling of the reads with MiXCR, one entry per CDR3 protein. The sample records 700,000 to 850,000 distinct CDR3 sequences, 32% being singletons. This TCR was recovered from a human donor in good health (CMV status not recorded). Some clones in this sample may be carry-over from other donors' samples. Sample: cultured CD8+ T cells from PBMCs, taken from culture after CMV antigen stimulation. This rearrangement joins TRBV6-2 or TRBV6-3 to TRBJ2-6; maybe TRBD2 (6 bases). The CDR3 here is CATIGGGRGSGANVLTF. The CDR3 DNA reads as TGTGCCACCATTGGTGGAGGGCGCGGTTCTGGGGCCAACGTCCTGACTTTC.